These 14 T cell receptor beta chains came from one sample sequenced in a study of T cell repertoires in cytomegalovirus infection. One entry per CDR3 protein, called by TCRdb with MiXCR from the reads. The sample carries around 450,000 distinct CDR3 sequences, 10% to 12% recorded once. The sequencing input was PBMCs. The receptors stem from a human donor in good health (CMV status not recorded). Some clones in this sample may be carry-over from other donors' samples.

The chain has TRBV5-6 and TRBJ2-5; D possibly corresponds to TRBD2 (5 bases). The CDR3 runs to 14 residues. Germline-derived CDR1 and CDR2 are SGHDT and YYEEEE. V was clipped by 3 bases and J by 4 bases, with 13 bases between them. The CDR3 spells CASSSPVGGETQYF. The CDR3 DNA sequence: TGTGCCAGCAGCTCGCCGGTCGGAGGAGAGACCCAGTACTTC.

This clonotype appeared many times. The chain has TRBV11-1 and TRBJ1-1; TRBD1 matches at 9 bases. The CDR3 has 14 residues. Germline CDR1 reads SGHAT; CDR2 reads FQDESV (reference sequence). The trim removed 6 bases at V and 4 bases at J, leaving 6 bases unmatched. The CDR3 DNA reads as TGTGCCAGCAGTCGACAGGGGGGGTTCACTGAAGCTTTCTTT. It yields the protein CASSRQGGFTEAFF.

The chain joins TRBV4-2 to TRBJ1-6; TRBD1 agrees at 8 bases. Germline-derived CDR1 and CDR2 are LGHNA and YNFKEQ. V gave up 0 bases and J gave up 7 bases; unmatched junction bases: 8. The CDR3 is 17 residues long. The CDR3 DNA follows: TGTGCCAGCAGCCAAGAGCTCCAGGGGGCGAGGAATTCACCCCTCCACTTT. Amino acid sequence: CASSQELQGARNSPLHF.

The sample holds many counts of this clonotype. The chain has TRBV7-2 and TRBJ2-3; unclear D gene. Trimming cost V 7 bases and J 4 bases, with 15 bases left between them. This CDR3 is 14 amino acids long. Germline CDR1 is SGHTA and CDR2 is FQGNSA. CDR3 protein: CASILIGHADTQYF. CDR3 DNA: TGTGCCAGCATTCTTATAGGCCACGCAGATACGCAGTATTTT.

The rearrangement uses TRBV4-2 and TRBJ2-1, with D tentatively TRBD2 (7 bases). The V and J ends lost 7 bases and 9 bases respectively, with 19 bases between them. The V gene's germline CDR1 is LGHNA and CDR2 YNFKEQ. The CDR3 covers 14 residues. CDR3 bases: TGTGCCAGCAACCGACAGGAGGGGGGGGCTGAGCAGTTCTTC. It codes for CASNRQEGGAEQFF.

This clonotype appeared a few times. The rearrangement joins TRBV25-1 to TRBJ1-1, with D hard to call. This CDR3 contains 12 residues. The V gene's germline CDR1 is MGHDK and CDR2 SYGVNS. V lost 0 bases and J 11 bases, leaving 10 bases between the germline ends. This CDR3 reads CASSEYIGAAFF. The CDR3 DNA follows: TGTGCCAGCAGTGAATATATCGGAGCCGCTTTCTTT.

This clonotype was picked up many times. The chain joins TRBV2 to TRBJ1-2; TRBD1 agrees at 7 bases. CDR1 and CDR2 (germline): SNHLY, FYNNEI. The CDR3 contains 12 residues. V shed 9 bases, J shed 6 bases, and the junction held 7 bases outside the gene matches. The CDR3 spells CARDREGNGYTF. As DNA, the CDR3 is TGTGCCAGAGACAGGGAAGGGAATGGCTACACCTTC.

This clonotype was counted between two and nine times. V is TRBV19 and J is TRBJ2-5, with 7 bases matching TRBD2. This CDR3 has 17 amino acids. The germline CDR1 and CDR2 sequences are LNHDA and SQIVND (reference sequence). V shed 1 base and J 2 bases; nucleotides not matched to a gene: 10. The CDR3 sequence: CASSIAGRLAEQETQYF. CDR3 in DNA: TGTGCCAGTAGTATAGCGGGGAGGCTAGCGGAGCAAGAGACCCAGTACTTC.

The sample holds many counts of this clonotype. The CDR3 here is CASSSDKQGLGYTF. CDR3 nucleotides: TGTGCCAGCAGTTCGGACAAACAGGGTTTAGGCTACACCTTC. V and J are TRBV12-3 or TRBV12-4 and TRBJ1-2; the D gene is possibly TRBD1 (6 bases). V lost 4 bases to trimming and J lost 8 bases, with 17 bases between them. There are 14 residues in the CDR3.

The rearrangement joins TRBV19 to TRBJ1-6, with D perhaps TRBD1 (5 bases). The V end was cut by 10 bases, the J end by 7 bases, with 17 bases between. Germline V CDR1 and CDR2: LNHDA, SQIVND (reference sequence). This CDR3 is 14 amino acids long. The CDR3 here is CATRPRANNSPLHF. The CDR3 DNA reads TGTGCCACCAGACCCAGGGCCAACAATTCACCCCTCCACTTT.

This clonotype was recorded many times. The genes are TRBV7-3 and TRBJ1-1, with D perhaps matching TRBD1 (5 bases). The CDR3 length is 13 residues. V lost 3 bases and J lost 5, with 10 bases in between. CDR1 SGHTA and CDR2 FQGTGA come from the germline V gene. The CDR3 loop is CASSLSWGTEAFF. The CDR3 nucleotides are TGTGCCAGCAGCTTGAGCTGGGGGACTGAAGCTTTCTTT.

This clonotype was counted at least ten times. The chain links TRBV7-3 to TRBJ2-5; no firm D call. The length of the CDR3 is 15 residues. Germline V lookup: CDR1 SGHTA, CDR2 FQGTGA. Trimming removed 2 bases from V and 5 bases from J, with 15 bases in between. The CDR3 reads CASSLALGPAETQYF. The CDR3 DNA follows: TGTGCCAGCAGCTTAGCGCTGGGCCCCGCGGAGACCCAGTACTTC.

This clonotype was recorded many times. V and J are TRBV4-1 and TRBJ1-1; D gene uncertain. The CDR3 totals 15 residues. V was pared by 1 base and J by 0 bases, with 9 bases between. The germline CDR1 and CDR2 sequences are MGHRA and YSYEKL. CDR3 DNA sequence: TGCGCCAGCAGCCAAGGCGGGGAGTTGAACACTGAAGCTTTCTTT. This gives the protein CASSQGGELNTEAFF.

This clonotype showed up many times. The gene calls are TRBV12-5 and TRBJ1-1, with D unclear. Trimming shortened V by 4 bases and J by 3 bases, and 3 bases separated the two germline ends. This CDR3 comprises 11 residues. Germline V gene sequence: CDR1 LGHNT, CDR2 FRNRAP. The CDR3 sequence is CASGSYTEAFF. DNA for the CDR3: TGTGCTAGTGGTTCCTACACTGAAGCTTTCTTT.